The 18 T cell receptor beta chains below were found in one sample sequenced in a study of blood T cell repertoires in COVID-19. Only in-frame clones appear in the TCRdb table, and some are missing; sequencing was by immunoSEQ multiplex PCR. The sample holds roughly 18,000 clones, 86% seen once. The sequencing sample was made of peripheral blood. These TCRs come from a man between 65 and 85 years old with acute or convalescent COVID-19.

The chain employs TRBV18 and TRBJ1-4; no reliable D call. Trimming pared 6 bases from V and 8 bases from J, leaving 10 bases between. The CDR3 has 12 residues. Germline V gene sequence: CDR1 KGHSH, CDR2 LQKENI. CDR3 sequence (DNA): TGTGCCAGCTCGCCATCGGGGGAAAAACTGTTTTTT. Translated, it gives CASSPSGEKLFF.

The chain uses TRBV5-6 and TRBJ2-1; perhaps TRBD2 as D (6 bases). Germline CDR1 is SGHDT and CDR2 is YYEEEE. The CDR3 is 16 amino acids. Between the trimmed V and J ends, which lost 1 base and 5 bases, there was a span of 16 bases. DNA for the CDR3: TGTGCCAGCAGCTTGTTAAGCGGTGCGGGGAACAATGAGCAGTTCTTC. Its protein is CASSLLSGAGNNEQFF.

The rearrangement joins TRBV7-8 to TRBJ2-7, with 13 positions matching TRBD2. The J segment lost 7 bases and the V segment lost 5 bases, leaving 8 bases of the junction unmatched. CDR1 is SGHVS and CDR2 is FQNEAQ in the germline V gene. This CDR3 comprises 15 residues. The DNA of the CDR3 is TGTGCCAGCAGCCCCGGACTAGCGGGAGCTCAAGAGCAGTACTTC. It is translated as CASSPGLAGAQEQYF.

This clone came up once. The chain links TRBV5-1 to TRBJ2-2, with TRBD1 as a possible D gene (6 bases). V lost 7 bases and J lost 5, with 27 bases in between. CDR1 SGHRS and CDR2 YFSETQ come from the germline V gene. The CDR3 length is 18 residues. For the CDR3, the DNA is TGCGCCAGCGACCCAATGACAGGCGGCGCGAGTCGAACCGGGGAGCTGTTTTTT. As protein: CASDPMTGGASRTGELFF. Based on the CDR3 plus reference TRBV5-1 and TRBJ2-2, the full variable domain is KAGVTQTPRYLIKTRGQQVTLSCSPISGHRSVSWYQQTPGQGLQFLFEYFSETQRNKGNFPGRFSGRQFSNSRSEMNVSTLELGDSALYLCASDPMTGGASRTGELFFGEGSRLTVL.

J is TRBJ2-7 and V is TRBV7-2; D gene ambiguous. V dropped 4 bases and J dropped 2 bases, with 6 bases sitting between them. The CDR3 length is 12 residues. CDR1 is SGHTA and CDR2 is FQGNSA in the germline V gene. As DNA, the CDR3 is TGTGCCAGCAGCTCCTCCCCCTACGAGCAGTACTTC. Translated: CASSSSPYEQYF. Combining the CDR3 with reference TRBV7-2 and TRBJ2-7 gives the whole variable domain GAGVSQSPSNKVTEKGKDVELRCDPISGHTALYWYRQSLGQGLEFLIYFQGNSAPDKSGLPSDRFSAERTGGSVSTLTIQRTQQEDSAVYLCASSSSPYEQYFGPGTRLTVT.

V and J are TRBV5-6 and TRBJ1-2; no definite D call. The CDR3 spans 13 residues. Trimming left V 0 bases short and J 7 bases short, with 10 bases between. CDR1 and CDR2 (germline): SGHDT, YYEEEE. In DNA form, the CDR3 reads TGTGCCAGCAGCTTGGTAACAGTCCCTGGCTACACCTTC. Protein product: CASSLVTVPGYTF.

The V and J genes are TRBV6-5 and TRBJ1-2; D not resolved. The CDR3 spans 14 residues. Germline CDR1 reads MNHEY; CDR2 reads SVGAGI. The V gene lost 5 bases and the J gene lost 0 bases, with 10 bases spanning the gap. The CDR3 protein is CASSPVDTNYGYTF. The DNA of the CDR3 is TGTGCCAGCAGTCCGGTAGATACTAACTATGGCTACACCTTC.

V and J are TRBV9 and TRBJ2-3; D may be TRBD2 (5 bases). This CDR3 is 16 amino acids long. Germline loops: CDR1 SGDLS, CDR2 YYNGEE. Trimming took off 4 bases at V and 1 base at J, with 16 bases between the two ends. The CDR3 region has the DNA TGTGCCAGCAGCACACGGAGCGAGAGGGGCACAGATACGCAGTATTTT. Translation gives CASSTRSERGTDTQYF. Full variable domain (missing parts from reference TRBV9 and TRBJ2-3): DSGVTQTPKHLITATGQRVTLRCSPRSGDLSVYWYQQSLDQGLQFLIQYYNGEERAKGNILERFSAQQFPDLHSELNLSSLELGDSALYFCASSTRSERGTDTQYFGPGTRLTVL.

The chain combines TRBV10-3 with TRBJ1-4; D perhaps matches TRBD1 (5 bases). Germline values: CDR1 ENHRY, CDR2 SYGVKD. The V end was cut by 6 bases, the J end by 8 bases, with 16 bases between. The CDR3 is 14 amino acids. The DNA of the CDR3 is TGTGCCATCAGGAGCGCAGGGTCGGACGAAAAACTGTTTTTT. This translates into CAIRSAGSDEKLFF.

J is TRBJ2-1 and V is TRBV19, with D perhaps matching TRBD1 (5 bases). The CDR3 is 14 amino acids. Trimming stripped 3 bases from V and 5 bases from J, with 11 bases between. From germline, CDR1 is LNHDA and CDR2 SQIVND (reference sequence). The CDR3 DNA follows: TGTGCCAGTAGTATTGGCAGGGAAAACAATGAGCAGTTCTTC. This gives the protein CASSIGRENNEQFF.

The CDR3 loop reads CASSYSTPNTEAFF. CDR3 DNA sequence: TGTGCCAGCAGTTACAGTACACCGAACACTGAAGCTTTCTTT. The V gene is TRBV2, the J gene TRBJ1-1; D uncertain. Trimming removed 5 bases from V and 1 base from J, with 11 bases in between. Per germline, CDR1 SNHLY and CDR2 FYNNEI. The CDR3 spans 14 residues.

The chain carries TRBV4-3 and TRBJ2-1, with TRBD2 matching 8 bases. The CDR3 is 19 residues long. Germline V gives CDR1 LGHNA, CDR2 YSLEER. J was trimmed by 4 bases and V by 2 bases; bases with no gene match: 16. The CDR3 is CASSQTQGWISGTYNEQFF. Here the CDR3 DNA reads TGCGCCAGCAGCCAAACCCAAGGATGGATTAGCGGGACATACAATGAGCAGTTCTTC.

V and J are TRBV7-2 and TRBJ1-6, with D possibly matching TRBD1 (5 bases). This CDR3 comprises 14 residues. Deletions cut 0 bases from V and 10 bases from J, with 10 bases between. Germline-derived CDR1 and CDR2 are SGHTA and FQGNSA. In DNA form, the CDR3 reads TGTGCCAGCAGCTTAGCCTCCGGGGGATCACCCCTCCACTTT. Its translation is CASSLASGGSPLHF.

The V gene is TRBV10-3, the J gene TRBJ2-7; 11 nucleotides agree with TRBD2. CDR1 is ENHRY, CDR2 SYGVKD, per germline. This CDR3 region has 15 residues. The V and J ends lost 0 bases and 2 bases, in that order; junction bases with no gene match: 0. The CDR3 sequence: CAISESTSGTYEQYF. CDR3 coding DNA: TGTGCCATCAGTGAGTCGACTAGCGGGACCTACGAGCAGTACTTC.

The V and J genes are TRBV6-5 and TRBJ2-3; 13 bases line up with TRBD2. The germline V gene encodes CDR1 MNHEY and CDR2 SVGAGI. The V gene end was trimmed by 2 bases and the J gene end by 6 bases; junction bases not matched to a gene: 2. The CDR3 is 15 amino acids. This CDR3 reads CASSYELAGGDTQYF. The CDR3 nucleotides are TGTGCCAGCAGTTACGAACTAGCGGGAGGGGATACGCAGTATTTT.

V is TRBV19 and J is TRBJ1-2; 8 nucleotides align to TRBD1. After removal of 8 bases from V and 7 bases from J, the junction contained 6 bases not matched to a gene. This CDR3 is built from 12 residues. CDR1 and CDR2 from the germline V gene are LNHDA and SQIVND (reference sequence). In nucleotides, the CDR3 is TGTGCCAGTGGAGGGACAGGAGGTGGCTACACCTTC. Translated, it gives CASGGTGGGYTF.

This rearrangement joins TRBV11-3 to TRBJ2-1; 10 bases agree with TRBD2. Germline loops: CDR1 SGHNT, CDR2 YENEEA. J lost 7 bases, V lost 3 bases, and 6 bases had no gene match. The CDR3 covers 15 residues. The CDR3 coding sequence is TGTGCCAGCAGCTTTAGCGGGAGGCGAGGGAATGAGCAGTTCTTC. Its translation is CASSFSGRRGNEQFF. Based on the CDR3 plus reference TRBV11-3 and TRBJ2-1, the full variable domain is EAGVVQSPRYKIIEKKQPVAFWCNPISGHNTLYWYLQNLGQGPELLIRYENEEAVDDSQLPKDRFSAERLKGVDSTLKIQPAELGDSAVYLCASSFSGRRGNEQFFGPGTRLTVL.

This clone is classed as medium-sized. V gene TRBV7-9 combines with J gene TRBJ2-2, with TRBD1 as a possible D gene (5 bases). Trimming took 1 base from V and 4 from J, leaving 10 bases between them. Germline V gene data show CDR1 as SEHNR and CDR2 as FQNEAQ (reference sequence). The CDR3 contains 15 residues. CDR3 DNA: TGTGCCAGCAGCTTAGTAGGGGCGATCACCGGGGAGCTGTTTTTT. As protein: CASSLVGAITGELFF. Full variable domain (missing parts from reference TRBV7-9 and TRBJ2-2): DTGVSQNPRHKITKRGQNVTFRCDPISEHNRLYWYRQTLGQGPEFLTYFQNEAQLEKSRLLSDRFSAERPKGSFSTLEIQRTEQGDSAMYLCASSLVGAITGELFFGEGSRLTVL.